The 14 T cell receptor beta chains reported below all come from one sample, sequenced in a study of blood T cell repertoires in COVID-19. This table comes from immunoSEQ multiplex PCR, and its TCRdb copy is limited to in-frame clones, with some not included. The sample yields 200,000 to 250,000 clones, roughly 80% seen once. Sequencing was carried out using peripheral blood. All receptors come from a woman in her 70s with acute or convalescent COVID-19.

The V gene is TRBV4-1, the J gene TRBJ1-2; D is ambiguous. Trimming shortened V by 0 bases and J by 0 bases, and 5 bases separated the two germline ends. The CDR3 is made up of 14 amino acids. In germline, CDR1 is MGHRA, CDR2 YSYEKL. CDR3 sequence reads: CASSQDAANYGYTF. DNA for the CDR3: TGCGCCAGCAGCCAAGATGCGGCTAACTATGGCTACACCTTC.

This rearrangement joins TRBV20-1 to TRBJ1-2; no clear D. Trimming shortened V by 4 bases and J by 8 bases, and 5 bases separated the two germline ends. This CDR3 region has 9 residues. The V gene's germline CDR1 is DFQATT and CDR2 SNEGSKA (reference sequence). The CDR3: CSAIGGYTF. Written as DNA, the CDR3 is TGCAGTGCTATCGGGGGCTACACCTTC.

This clone turned up a few times. The rearrangement joins TRBV18 to TRBJ2-7; a possible D gene is TRBD1 (6 bases). This CDR3 comprises 14 residues. Between the trimmed V and J ends, which lost 3 bases and 6 bases, there was a span of 15 bases. The germline CDR1 and CDR2 sequences are KGHSH and LQKENI. Here the CDR3 DNA reads TGTGCCAGCTCACCCTCGGGGACAATGGGCGAGCAGTACTTC. It yields the protein CASSPSGTMGEQYF.

This chain links TRBV27 with TRBJ1-2; 11 bases are shared with TRBD1. CDR1 MNHEY and CDR2 SMNVEV come from the germline V gene (reference sequence). CDR3 size: 13 residues. V shed 8 bases, J shed 3 bases, and the junction held 2 bases outside the gene matches. DNA for the CDR3: TGTGCCAGCCGGACAGGGGGCGACTATGGCTACACCTTC. It yields the protein CASRTGGDYGYTF.

The rearrangement uses TRBV5-4 and TRBJ2-2; TRBD2 agrees at 9 bases. V gave up 1 base and J gave up 7 bases; unmatched junction bases: 2. Germline values: CDR1 SGHNT, CDR2 YYREEE (reference sequence). CDR3 length equals 14 residues. CDR3 in amino acids: CASSLQRGVGELFF. CDR3 DNA: TGTGCCAGCAGCTTGCAGCGGGGGGTCGGGGAGCTGTTTTTT.

This chain joins TRBV19 and TRBJ1-2; 7 nucleotides line up with TRBD1. Per the germline V gene, CDR1 is LNHDA and CDR2 is SQIVND (reference sequence). The CDR3 totals 15 residues. J lost 0 bases, V lost 5 bases, and 6 bases had no gene match. The CDR3 DNA is TGTGCCAGTAGTGTCGGACAGGAAGCTAACTATGGCTACACCTTC. Translation: CASSVGQEANYGYTF.

This clone was seen only once. The gene calls are TRBV15 and TRBJ1-2, with 10 bases matching TRBD1. The CDR3 sequence is 16 residues long. The V gene's germline CDR1 is LNHNV and CDR2 YYDKDF (reference sequence). V lost 0 bases to trimming and J lost 3 bases; unmatched junction nucleotides: 4. This CDR3 reads CATSRDKGQGYYGYTF. The CDR3 nucleotides are TGTGCCACCAGCAGAGATAAGGGACAGGGGTACTATGGCTACACCTTC.

V usage is TRBV15 and J usage is TRBJ1-2; D possibly corresponds to TRBD1 (5 bases). This CDR3 is 17 amino acids long. Germline CDR1 is LNHNV and CDR2 is YYDKDF (reference sequence). The V end was cut by 1 base, the J end by 8 bases, with 23 bases between. The CDR3 DNA is TGTGCCACCAGCAGAGGGGGCAGGAACGTACTCAGTGGCGGCTACACCTTC. It specifies CATSRGGRNVLSGGYTF.

A single count supports this clone. This chain connects TRBV6-5 to TRBJ2-7; D perhaps matches TRBD1 (6 bases). This CDR3 has 14 residues. V was pared by 8 bases and J by 4 bases, with 18 bases between. From germline, CDR1 is MNHEY and CDR2 SVGAGI. The CDR3 loop reads CASRDIPFFYEQYF. The CDR3 DNA is TGTGCCAGCCGGGACATACCTTTCTTTTACGAGCAGTACTTC.

Here the CDR3 reads CASSTKQLNTEAFF. CDR3 coding DNA: TGTGCCAGCAGCACCAAACAGCTGAACACTGAAGCTTTCTTT. The chain couples TRBV7-9 to TRBJ1-1; D is uncertain. Trimming removed 5 bases at V and 0 bases at J, with 10 bases between. The germline CDR1 and CDR2 sequences are SEHNR and FQNEAQ (reference sequence). There are 14 residues in the CDR3.

This chain uses TRBV30 with TRBJ1-3; D might be TRBD1 (6 bases). With 0 bases removed from V and 8 bases from J, the gap between germline ends came to 14 bases. Germline V CDR1 and CDR2: GTSNPN, SVGIG (reference sequence). The CDR3 spans 14 residues. This CDR3 is CAWSVGRAGDTIYF. The DNA of the CDR3 is TGTGCCTGGAGTGTTGGAAGGGCAGGGGACACCATATATTTT.

In its sample, this clone was seen a few times. V usage is TRBV10-3 and J usage is TRBJ2-1; maybe TRBD2 (5 bases). From germline, CDR1 is ENHRY and CDR2 SYGVKD. The CDR3 sequence is 16 residues long. Trimming removed 0 bases at V and 2 bases at J, with 11 bases between. The CDR3 reads CAISESWSGPYNEQFF. CDR3 sequence (DNA): TGTGCCATCAGTGAGTCATGGAGCGGTCCCTACAATGAGCAGTTCTTC.

The rearrangement joins TRBV6-1 to TRBJ1-5, with D perhaps TRBD1 (6 bases). This CDR3 contains 15 residues. The germline V gene has CDR1 MNHNS and CDR2 SASEGT. V was shortened by 1 base and J by 3 bases, with 10 bases between the two germline ends. CDR3 nucleotide sequence: TGTGCCAGCAGTGAAGGGACAGTAACCAATCAGCCCCAGCATTTT. Amino acid sequence: CASSEGTVTNQPQHF.

The chain is built from TRBV2 and TRBJ1-1; the D gene is possibly TRBD1 (6 bases). V lost 9 bases and J 0 bases, leaving 11 bases between the germline ends. The CDR3 runs 13 residues. Germline assignment: CDR1 SNHLY and CDR2 FYNNEI. In nucleotides, the CDR3 is TGTGCCAGTCAGGACAGCTTGAACACTGAAGCTTTCTTT. This translates into CASQDSLNTEAFF.